This T cell receptor beta chain was observed in a study of shared clonotypes between healthy human individuals. Study-level findings and limits: Shared clonotypes: about 5% naive CD4, 3.5% to 4% naive CD8, around 2.2% memory CD4, about 0.4% memory CD8.

The table lists this clone with a count of one. Antigen: not known. Repertoires were generated with immunoSEQ multiplex PCR, while TCRdb's copy carries only in-frame clones and drops some. The sample records roughly 1.5 million clones, nearly 99% being singletons. CDR1 is KGHSH and CDR2 is LQKENI in the germline V gene. The V gene lost 2 bases and the J gene lost 6 bases, with 11 bases spanning the gap. CDR3 length: 14 amino acids. The receptor was isolated from a man younger than 45 in good health. The chain couples TRBV18 to TRBJ2-1; D is undetermined. The sample comprised naive CD4+ T cells sorted from blood. Regarding subset: CD45RA+ positively selected. The CDR3 loop is CASSPKASGNEQFF. The DNA for the CDR3 is TGTGCCAGCTCACCAAAAGCTAGTGGCAATGAGCAGTTCTTC.